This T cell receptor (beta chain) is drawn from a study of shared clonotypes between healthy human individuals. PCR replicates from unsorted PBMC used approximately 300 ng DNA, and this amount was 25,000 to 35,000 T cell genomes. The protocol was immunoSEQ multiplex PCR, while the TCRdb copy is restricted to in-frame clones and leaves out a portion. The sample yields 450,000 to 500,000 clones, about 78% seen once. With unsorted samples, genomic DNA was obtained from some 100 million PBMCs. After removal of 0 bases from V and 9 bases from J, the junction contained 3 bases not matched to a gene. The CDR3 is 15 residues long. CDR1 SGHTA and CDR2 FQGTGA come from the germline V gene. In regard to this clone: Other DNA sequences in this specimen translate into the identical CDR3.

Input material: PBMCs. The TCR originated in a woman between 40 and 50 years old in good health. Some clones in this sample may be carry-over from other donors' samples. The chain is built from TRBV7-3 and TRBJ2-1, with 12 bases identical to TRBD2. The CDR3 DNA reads TGTGCCAGCAGCTTAACACTAGCGGGAGGTGGTGAGCAGTTCTTC. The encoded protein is CASSLTLAGGGEQFF.